The 2 T cell receptor beta chains below all came from one sample that was sequenced in a study of shared clonotypes between healthy human individuals. Clones were read by immunoSEQ multiplex PCR, and TCRdb kept only the in-frame ones, dropping some. The table records about 600,000 clones, more than 95% of them present only once. Sample: naive CD4+ T cells sorted from blood. As to subset: CD45RA+ positively selected. The source of these receptors is a woman between 25 and 40 years old in good health.

V and J are TRBV28 and TRBJ1-1; no reliable D call. The CDR3 totals 10 residues. Germline V gene lookup returns CDR1 MDHEN and CDR2 SYDVKM. Trimming removed 8 bases from V and 7 bases from J, with 8 bases in between. The CDR3 spells CASESHEAFF. In DNA, the CDR3 is TGTGCCAGCGAATCACATGAAGCTTTCTTT.

The chain uses TRBV2 and TRBJ2-7; TRBD1 agrees at 7 bases. V gave up 4 bases and J gave up 2 bases; unmatched junction bases: 5. The CDR3 has 14 amino acids. CDR1 is SNHLY, CDR2 FYNNEI, per germline. The CDR3 here is CASSGQGMPYEQYF. As DNA, the CDR3 is TGTGCCAGCAGTGGACAGGGAATGCCCTACGAGCAGTACTTC.